This T cell receptor (beta chain) was sequenced for a study of blood T cell repertoires in COVID-19. On the study more broadly: In each case, the material was cDNA or gDNA derived from T cells, B-cell-depleted T cells, or PBMCs.

V lost 4 bases and J 0 bases, leaving 10 bases between the germline ends. The CDR3 totals 15 residues. Looked up from germline, CDR1 is MNHNY and CDR2 is SVGAGI (reference sequence). TCRdb's copy holds only in-frame clones and misses some; the assay was immunoSEQ multiplex PCR. The table lists roughly 120,000 clones, 75% to 90% of them singletons, with 7.9% in the top ten. Input material: peripheral blood. The receptor comes from a man between 65 and 79 years old with acute or convalescent COVID-19. V and J are TRBV6-6 and TRBJ1-5; D might be TRBD1 (5 bases). The CDR3 region is CASSFGHDSNQPQHF. The CDR3 coding sequence is TGTGCCAGCAGTTTCGGACACGATAGCAATCAGCCCCAGCATTTT.